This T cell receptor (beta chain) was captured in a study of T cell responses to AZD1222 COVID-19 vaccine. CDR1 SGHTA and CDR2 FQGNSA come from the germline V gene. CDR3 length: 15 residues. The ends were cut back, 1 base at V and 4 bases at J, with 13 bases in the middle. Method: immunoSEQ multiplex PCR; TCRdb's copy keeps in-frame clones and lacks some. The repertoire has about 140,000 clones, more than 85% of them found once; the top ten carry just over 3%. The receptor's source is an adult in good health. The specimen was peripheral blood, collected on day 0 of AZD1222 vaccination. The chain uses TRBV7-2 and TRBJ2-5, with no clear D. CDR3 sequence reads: CASSLEAASRETQYF. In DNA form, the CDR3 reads TGTGCCAGCAGCTTAGAGGCAGCCTCCCGAGAGACCCAGTACTTC.